The 17 T cell receptor beta chains reported below all come from one sample, sequenced in a study of T cell responses to AZD1222 COVID-19 vaccine. Sequenced by immunoSEQ multiplex PCR; TCRdb stores in-frame clones only, minus some. The sample contains approximately 150,000 clones, roughly 90% of which appear only once. This sample comprised peripheral blood, obtained on day 0 of AZD1222 vaccination. The receptors derive from an adult in good health.

V and J are TRBV11-2 and TRBJ1-2, with a weak D call TRBD1 (6 bases). This CDR3 has 13 amino acids. Germline CDR1 reads SGHAT; CDR2 reads FQNNGV. V lost 5 bases and J lost 3, with 10 bases in between. This chain's CDR3 is CASSDRTYYGYTF. CDR3 DNA sequence: TGTGCCAGCAGCGACAGGACCTACTATGGCTACACCTTC.

The CDR3, as DNA: TGTGCCACCAGCAGAGACGTATACACTGAAGCTTTCTTT. Translating it yields CATSRDVYTEAFF. The V call is TRBV15, the J call TRBJ1-1; no clear D gene. This CDR3 is 13 amino acids long. Germline CDR1 LNHNV, CDR2 YYDKDF (reference sequence). Trimming took 0 bases from V and 3 from J, leaving 5 bases between them. The variable domain in full, completed from reference TRBV15 and TRBJ1-1, reads DAMVIQNPRYQVTQFGKPVTLSCSQTLNHNVMYWYQQKSSQAPKLLFHYYDKDFNNEADTPDNFQSRRPNTSFCFLDIRSPGLGDTAMYLCATSRDVYTEAFFGQGTRLTVV.

The chain couples TRBV5-4 to TRBJ2-1, with 10 bases fitting TRBD2. The CDR3 length is 17 residues. V lost 5 bases to trimming and J lost 0 bases; unmatched junction nucleotides: 8. Looked up from germline, CDR1 is SGHNT and CDR2 is YYREEE (reference sequence). The CDR3 protein is CASRGPLAGNSYNEQFF. The CDR3 region has the DNA TGTGCCAGCAGGGGACCACTAGCGGGAAACTCCTACAATGAGCAGTTCTTC.

The chain couples TRBV4-2 to TRBJ2-3; 9 bases are a match to TRBD1. The CDR3 spans 17 residues. CDR1 is LGHNA, CDR2 YNFKEQ, per germline. The V and J ends lost 3 bases and 2 bases, in that order; junction bases with no gene match: 9. Here the CDR3 reads CASSHLDRGMSTDTQYF. CDR3 nucleotide sequence: TGTGCCAGCAGCCATCTCGACAGGGGGATGTCCACAGATACGCAGTATTTT.

V is TRBV4-1 and J is TRBJ2-5, with a tentative D call TRBD2 (5 bases). The CDR3 is 15 residues long. V lost 0 bases and J lost 5, with 13 bases in between. CDR1 and CDR2 from the germline V gene are MGHRA and YSYEKL. The CDR3 reads CASSQDREGWETQYF. CDR3 sequence (DNA): TGCGCCAGCAGCCAAGATCGGGAAGGCTGGGAGACCCAGTACTTC.

V and J are TRBV20-1 and TRBJ1-2; D not resolved. Germline V gene data show CDR1 as DFQATT and CDR2 as SNEGSKA (reference sequence). The CDR3 runs to 11 residues. The germline V and J ends were trimmed by 3 bases and 7 bases, with 9 bases remaining between them. The CDR3 spells CSASHAAGYTF. The CDR3 DNA sequence: TGCAGTGCTAGTCATGCAGCTGGCTACACCTTC.

The chain joins TRBV27 to TRBJ2-1; TRBD2 matches at 7 bases. The CDR3 runs to 16 residues. Germline V gives CDR1 MNHEY, CDR2 SMNVEV (reference sequence). V lost 6 bases to trimming and J lost 7 bases; unmatched junction nucleotides: 15. The CDR3 sequence: CASSLAGRPTPNEQFF. The CDR3 nucleotides are TGTGCCAGCAGCTTAGCGGGTAGGCCGACCCCTAATGAGCAGTTCTTC.

J is TRBJ2-7 and V is TRBV5-4; the D is unclear. Germline V gives CDR1 SGHNT, CDR2 YYREEE (reference sequence). CDR3 length equals 11 residues. Trimming stripped 9 bases from V and 0 bases from J, with 7 bases between. The CDR3 DNA reads TGTGCCACCGGTATCTCCTACGAGCAGTACTTC. Translated, it gives CATGISYEQYF.

The gene calls are TRBV7-9 and TRBJ1-6; no definite D call. V was cut by 5 bases and J by 8 bases, with 16 bases left in between. CDR3 length: 15 residues. Germline assignment: CDR1 SEHNR and CDR2 FQNEAQ (reference sequence). CDR3 in DNA: TGTGCCAGCAGCCTAGATCGGACCCTGGATTCACCCCTCCACTTT. Translating gives CASSLDRTLDSPLHF.

The chain employs TRBV6-2 or TRBV6-3 and TRBJ2-7; D ambiguous. Trimming left V 2 bases short and J 6 bases short, with 5 bases between. Per germline, CDR1 MNHEY and CDR2 SVGEGT. The CDR3 is 11 residues long. CDR3 protein: CASSYGTEQYF. The CDR3 DNA follows: TGTGCCAGCAGTTACGGAACCGAGCAGTACTTC.

This clone was seen just once. The V gene is TRBV11-3, the J gene TRBJ1-6, with TRBD1 identical over 7 bases. V lost 1 base and J lost 7; bases outside the gene matches: 13. The CDR3 runs to 18 residues. CDR1 and CDR2 from the germline V gene are SGHNT and YENEEA. Here the CDR3 reads CASSLGQGGLEPNSPLHF. CDR3 nucleotide sequence: TGTGCCAGCAGCTTAGGGCAGGGGGGGCTCGAGCCGAATTCACCCCTCCACTTT.

J is TRBJ1-5 and V is TRBV5-6; D remains ambiguous. This CDR3 contains 12 residues. CDR1 is SGHDT and CDR2 is YYEEEE in the germline V gene. Trimming left V 0 bases short and J 9 bases short, with 7 bases between. CDR3 in amino acids: CASSLERGPQHF. The CDR3 nucleotides are TGTGCCAGCAGCTTGGAGCGAGGGCCCCAGCATTTT. Full variable domain (remainder filled in from reference TRBV5-6 and TRBJ1-5): DAGVTQSPTHLIKTRGQQVTLRCSPKSGHDTVSWYQQALGQGPQFIFQYYEEEERQRGNFPDRFSGHQFPNYSSELNVNALLLGDSALYLCASSLERGPQHFGDGTRLSIL.

The V and J genes are TRBV28 and TRBJ2-1, with 8 nucleotides matching TRBD2. J lost 4 bases, V lost 6 bases, and 11 bases had no gene match. The CDR3 totals 16 residues. CDR1 and CDR2 (germline): MDHEN, SYDVKM. The CDR3 loop reads CASRRMSGRAYNEQFF. CDR3 in DNA: TGTGCCAGCAGGAGGATGAGCGGGAGAGCATACAATGAGCAGTTCTTC.

The genes are TRBV2 and TRBJ2-7; D gene uncertain. Per the germline V gene, CDR1 is SNHLY and CDR2 is FYNNEI. The ends were cut back, 2 bases at V and 4 bases at J, with 6 bases in the middle. The CDR3 runs to 12 residues. The CDR3 is CASSEWRYEQYF. CDR3 nucleotide sequence: TGTGCCAGCAGTGAATGGAGATACGAGCAGTACTTC.

This clone was observed once. The chain carries TRBV12-5 and TRBJ2-2; TRBD1 agrees at 7 bases. CDR1 and CDR2 from the germline V gene are LGHNT and FRNRAP. This CDR3 is 18 amino acids long. V was clipped by 3 bases and J by 1 base; unmatched bases: 11. CDR3 nucleotide sequence: TGTGCTAGTGGTTTAGGGACCGGGACAGCGAAGAACACCGGGGAGCTGTTTTTT. It encodes CASGLGTGTAKNTGELFF.

The chain couples TRBV10-3 to TRBJ2-5; 9 bases line up with TRBD1. This CDR3 contains 11 residues. J was trimmed by 5 bases and V by 11 bases; bases with no gene match: 3. Germline CDR1 reads ENHRY; CDR2 reads SYGVKD. The CDR3 loop reads CAAGTGETQYF. The CDR3 bases are TGTGCCGCTGGGACAGGGGAGACCCAGTACTTC.

The chain links TRBV12-3 or TRBV12-4 to TRBJ1-5; D is undetermined. The CDR3 extends over 11 amino acids. V was shortened by 5 bases and J by 5 bases, with 4 bases between the two germline ends. In DNA, the CDR3 is TGTGCCAGCAGTATTTATCAGCCCCAGCATTTT. The encoded protein is CASSIYQPQHF.